This TCR beta chain was captured in a study of cytomegalovirus exposure and HLA in healthy donors (dated by TCRdb to about 2017). With respect to the entire study: The 666 repertoires of the first cohort and the 110 or so validation repertoires were produced on the same platform, according to a later analysis. Besides the first cohort of 666 subjects, a separate validation cohort made up of 120 different subjects was used. To predict cytomegalovirus infection status, the study brought together high-throughput TCR immunosequencing, statistical association of individual TCRs with disease status, and machine learning. The aim of the study was to test whether cataloging public T cell receptors could identify signatures of past pathogen exposure.

What the work shows at the level of the full study, not this receptor alone: All 120 or so repertoires were used to score co-occurrence in the validation cohort in a later analysis, because that analysis had no HLA typing for the cohort. In vitro tests confirmed that a few of the cytomegalovirus-associated TCR beta chains recognize cytomegalovirus antigens. The classifier was reported to diagnose cytomegalovirus status with high specificity and sensitivity in both the original and validation cohorts. Most TCR sequences were observed very rarely across donors, whereas some public TCRs were present in many individuals. The authors suggested that the approach could potentially be extended to other disease states and immunological phenotypes. Subsequent analysis determined that TCRs grouped into clusters in the first cohort also showed a tendency toward co-occurrence across the 120 validation repertoires, and roughly 94% of cluster scores exceeded 0. The study gave a list of 150 to 200 TCR beta chains associated with cytomegalovirus.

To note about this clone: The antigen it binds to is not known. Nothing much larger sits one base from this clone, and base qualities are not available.

V loses 4 bases at its end and J loses 4 bases; junction bases beyond the gene matches: 4. The germline V gene supplies CDR1 SGHRS and CDR2 YFSETQ. The CDR3 spans 15 residues, from the cysteine through the phenylalanine. Left in the record is the CDR3 DNA by itself, 45 bases read in frame from the first base. The library relied on the immunoSEQ multiplex PCR assay. Per the original workflow: A statistical classification framework was built for diagnosing cytomegalovirus status from the catalog of TCR beta chain sequences. TCRdb re-hosts the immuneACCESS table, in-frame sequences only. Its copies lack some clones; in the studies checked, an unresolved V gene accounts for under half of them, and the cause for the rest is not known. For V, J and clone size, that table is used; D and trimming come from the DNA. The sample data list around 80,000 clones, and roughly 95% of these were observed just once. The biggest ten clones account for approximately 1.3% of the sample.

Donors formed part of the validation cohort, which comprised over a hundred subjects and was distinct from the first cohort of under 800 subjects. The chain joins TRBV5-1 to TRBJ2-3; 12 central nucleotides agree with TRBD1. This clonotype originated in a woman aged 18-29 years in good health and CMV-seronegative. The sample taken for sequencing was PBMCs. CDR3 loop: CASSLGTGGADTQYF. The DNA sequence is TGCGCCAGCAGCCTCGGGACAGGGGGCGCAGATACGCAGTATTTT.